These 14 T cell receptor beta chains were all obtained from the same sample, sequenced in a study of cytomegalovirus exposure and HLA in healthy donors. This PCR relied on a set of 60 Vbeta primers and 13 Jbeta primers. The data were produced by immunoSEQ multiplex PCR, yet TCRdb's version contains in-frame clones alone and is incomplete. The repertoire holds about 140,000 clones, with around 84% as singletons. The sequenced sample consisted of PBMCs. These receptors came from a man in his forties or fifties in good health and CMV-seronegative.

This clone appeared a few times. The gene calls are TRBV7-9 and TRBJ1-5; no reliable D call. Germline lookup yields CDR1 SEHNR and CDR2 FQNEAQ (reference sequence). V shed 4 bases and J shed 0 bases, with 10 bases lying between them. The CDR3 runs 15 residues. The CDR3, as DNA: TGTGCCAGCAGCTCCGGCGGGAGTAGCAATCAGCCCCAGCATTTT. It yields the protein CASSSGGSSNQPQHF.

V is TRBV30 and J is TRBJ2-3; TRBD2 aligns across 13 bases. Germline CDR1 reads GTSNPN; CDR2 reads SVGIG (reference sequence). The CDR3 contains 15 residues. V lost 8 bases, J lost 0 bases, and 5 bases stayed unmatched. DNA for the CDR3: TGTGCCCGGACTAGCGGGAGCCTTAGCACAGATACGCAGTATTTT. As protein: CARTSGSLSTDTQYF.

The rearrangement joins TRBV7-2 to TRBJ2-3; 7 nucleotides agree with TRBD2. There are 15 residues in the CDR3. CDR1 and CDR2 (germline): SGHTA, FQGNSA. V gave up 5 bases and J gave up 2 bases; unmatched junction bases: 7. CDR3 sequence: CASSLLRGNTDTQYF. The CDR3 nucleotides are TGTGCCAGCAGCCTGCTGCGGGGGAACACAGATACGCAGTATTTT.

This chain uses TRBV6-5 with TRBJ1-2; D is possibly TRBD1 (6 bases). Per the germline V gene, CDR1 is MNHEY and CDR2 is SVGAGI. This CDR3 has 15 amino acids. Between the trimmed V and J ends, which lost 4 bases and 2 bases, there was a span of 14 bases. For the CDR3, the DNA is TGTGCCAGCAGTTCCCGAACAGGGTTAAACTATGGCTACACCTTC. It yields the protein CASSSRTGLNYGYTF.

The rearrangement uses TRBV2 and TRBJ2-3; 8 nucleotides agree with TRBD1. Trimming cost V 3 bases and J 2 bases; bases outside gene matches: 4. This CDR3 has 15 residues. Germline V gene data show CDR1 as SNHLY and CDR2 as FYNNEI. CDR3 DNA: TGTGCCAGCAGTGAGGGGGACAGGTACACAGATACGCAGTATTTT. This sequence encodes CASSEGDRYTDTQYF.

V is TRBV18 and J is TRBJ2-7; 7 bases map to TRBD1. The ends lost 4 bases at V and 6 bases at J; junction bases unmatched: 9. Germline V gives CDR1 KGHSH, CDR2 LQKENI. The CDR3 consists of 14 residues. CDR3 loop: CASSRVSTGREQYF. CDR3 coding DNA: TGTGCCAGCTCACGGGTATCGACAGGGCGCGAGCAGTACTTC.

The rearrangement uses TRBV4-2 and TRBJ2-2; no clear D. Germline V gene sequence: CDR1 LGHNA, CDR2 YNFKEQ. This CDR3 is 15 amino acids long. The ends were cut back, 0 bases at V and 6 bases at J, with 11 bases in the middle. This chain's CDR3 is CASSQEAQTAGELFF. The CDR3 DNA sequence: TGTGCCAGCAGCCAAGAAGCGCAGACGGCCGGGGAGCTGTTTTTT.

The DNA of the CDR3 is TGTGCCAGCAAGGAGCGGGGGACCTACGAGCAGTACTTC. Residues: CASKERGTYEQYF. The chain uses TRBV11-3 and TRBJ2-7; 8 bases are a match to TRBD2. Germline loops: CDR1 SGHNT, CDR2 YENEEA. V was pared by 7 bases and J by 2 bases, with 4 bases of the junction left unmatched. The CDR3 has 13 residues.

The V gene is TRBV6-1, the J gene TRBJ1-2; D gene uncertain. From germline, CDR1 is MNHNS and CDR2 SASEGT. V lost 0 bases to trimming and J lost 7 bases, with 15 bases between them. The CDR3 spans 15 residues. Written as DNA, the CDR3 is TGTGCCAGCAGTGAAGCGGACGGGAGCTATGGTGGCTACACCTTC. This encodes CASSEADGSYGGYTF.

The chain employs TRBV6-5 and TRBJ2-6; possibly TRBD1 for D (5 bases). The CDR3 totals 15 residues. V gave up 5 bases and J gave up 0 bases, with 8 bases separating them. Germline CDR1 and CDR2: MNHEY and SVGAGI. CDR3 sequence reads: CASSRQISGANVLTF. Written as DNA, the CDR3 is TGTGCCAGCAGTCGACAGATCTCTGGGGCCAACGTCCTGACTTTC.

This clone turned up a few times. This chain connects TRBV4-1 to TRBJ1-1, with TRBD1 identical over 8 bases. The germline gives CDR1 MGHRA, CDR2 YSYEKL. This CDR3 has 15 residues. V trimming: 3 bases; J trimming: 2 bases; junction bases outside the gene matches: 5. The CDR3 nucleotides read TGCGCCAGCAGCCACAGGGGGCTTGGAAACACTGAAGCTTTCTTT. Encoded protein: CASSHRGLGNTEAFF.

The CDR3 loop is CASSYNGQQGFYEQYF. The CDR3 region has the DNA TGCGCCAGCAGCTACAACGGACAACAGGGGTTCTACGAGCAGTACTTC. The V call is TRBV4-1, the J call TRBJ2-7; TRBD1 aligns across 7 bases. This CDR3 spans 16 amino acids. Germline-derived CDR1 and CDR2 are MGHRA and YSYEKL. J lost 3 bases, V lost 5 bases, and 13 bases had no gene match.

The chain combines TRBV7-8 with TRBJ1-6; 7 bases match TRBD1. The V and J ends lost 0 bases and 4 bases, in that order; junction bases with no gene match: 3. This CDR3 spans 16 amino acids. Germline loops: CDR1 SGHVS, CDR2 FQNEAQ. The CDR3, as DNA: TGTGCCAGCAGCTTAGCTGGGACAGTTTATAATTCACCCCTCCACTTT. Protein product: CASSLAGTVYNSPLHF.

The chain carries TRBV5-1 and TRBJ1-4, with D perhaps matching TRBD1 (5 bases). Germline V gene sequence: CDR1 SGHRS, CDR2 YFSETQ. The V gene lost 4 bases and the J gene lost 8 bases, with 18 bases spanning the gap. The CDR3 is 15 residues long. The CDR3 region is CASSITPQGQEKLFF. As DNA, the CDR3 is TGCGCCAGCAGCATTACCCCCCAGGGTCAAGAAAAACTGTTTTTT.